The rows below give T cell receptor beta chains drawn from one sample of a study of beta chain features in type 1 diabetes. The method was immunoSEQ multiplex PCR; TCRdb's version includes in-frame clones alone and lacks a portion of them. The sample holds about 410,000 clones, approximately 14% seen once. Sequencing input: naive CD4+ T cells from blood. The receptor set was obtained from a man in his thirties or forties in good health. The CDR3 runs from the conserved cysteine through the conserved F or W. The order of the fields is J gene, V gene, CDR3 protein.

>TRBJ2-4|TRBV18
CASSPGLAKNIQYF
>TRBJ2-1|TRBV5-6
CASSLAVTYNEQFF
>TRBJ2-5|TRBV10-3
CAISGQGAGETQYF
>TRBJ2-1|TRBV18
CASSPRRGRDGQFF
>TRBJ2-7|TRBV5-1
CASSLAWNWAQTYEQYF
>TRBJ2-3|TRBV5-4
CASSLQSDTQYF
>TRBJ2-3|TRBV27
CASRKLATDTQYF
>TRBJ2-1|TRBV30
CAGVAGRREQFF
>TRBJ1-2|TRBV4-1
CASSQSPFPRRSNYGYTF
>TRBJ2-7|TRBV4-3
CASSQDLLPGSYEQYF
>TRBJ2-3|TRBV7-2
CASSFRTGWTDTQYF
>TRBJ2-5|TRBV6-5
CASSYVGVETQYF
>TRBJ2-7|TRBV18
CASSPETPGRYEQYF
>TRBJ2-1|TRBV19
CASSILAGSSYNEQFF
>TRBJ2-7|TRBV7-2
CASSVPASGGKYEQYF
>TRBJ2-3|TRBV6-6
CASSIDRGPRTDTQYF
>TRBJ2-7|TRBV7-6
CASSLAGSYEQYF
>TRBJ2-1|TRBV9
CASSVDGRLNEQFF
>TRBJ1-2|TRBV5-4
CASRSDGQIVYGYTF
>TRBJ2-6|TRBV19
CASSITDSGANVLTF
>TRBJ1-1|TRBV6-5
CASSPEAFF
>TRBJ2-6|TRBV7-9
CASSLGVGSGANVLTF
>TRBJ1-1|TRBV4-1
CASSDPGRLTEAFF
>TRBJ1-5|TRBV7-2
CASRLTGIRQPQHF
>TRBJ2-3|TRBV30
CAWIGRSPDTQYF
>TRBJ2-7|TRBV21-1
CASSKLRLAGGPYEQYF
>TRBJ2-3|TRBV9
CASSVVASDTQYF
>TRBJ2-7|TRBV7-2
CASSLYGAYLEQYF
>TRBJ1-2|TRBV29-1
CSVARDLYGYTF
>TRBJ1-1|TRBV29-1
CSSRTANTEAFF
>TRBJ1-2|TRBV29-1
CSVGTGTYYGYTF
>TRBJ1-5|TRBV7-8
CASSLGQTRLHQPQHF
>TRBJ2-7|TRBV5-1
CASSLGGANEQYF